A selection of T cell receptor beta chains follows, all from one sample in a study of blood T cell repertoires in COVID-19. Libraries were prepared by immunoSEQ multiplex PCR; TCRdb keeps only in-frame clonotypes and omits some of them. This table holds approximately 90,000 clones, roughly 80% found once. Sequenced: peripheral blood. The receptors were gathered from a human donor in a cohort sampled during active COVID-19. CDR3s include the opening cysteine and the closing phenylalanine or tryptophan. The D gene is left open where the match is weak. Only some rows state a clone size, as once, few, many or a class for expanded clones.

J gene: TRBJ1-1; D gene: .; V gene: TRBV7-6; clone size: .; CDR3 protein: CASSYRQDPPEAFF; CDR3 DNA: TGTGCCAGCAGCTACCGACAGGACCCTCCTGAAGCTTTCTTT
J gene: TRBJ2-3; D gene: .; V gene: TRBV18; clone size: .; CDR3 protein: CASSPEGLTDTQYF; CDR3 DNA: TGTGCCAGCTCACCAGAGGGACTCACAGATACGCAGTATTTT
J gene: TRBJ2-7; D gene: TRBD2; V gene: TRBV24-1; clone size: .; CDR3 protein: CATSDAGGYEQYF; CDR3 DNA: TGTGCCACCAGTGACGCGGGAGGCTACGAGCAGTACTTC
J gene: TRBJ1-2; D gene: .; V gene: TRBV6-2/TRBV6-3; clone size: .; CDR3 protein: CASSFNNYGYTF; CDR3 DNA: TGTGCCAGCAGCTTCAATAACTATGGCTACACCTTC
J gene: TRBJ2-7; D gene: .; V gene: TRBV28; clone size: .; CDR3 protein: CASSQGGVGYEQYF; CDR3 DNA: TGTGCCAGCAGTCAGGGGGGCGTAGGCTACGAGCAGTACTTC
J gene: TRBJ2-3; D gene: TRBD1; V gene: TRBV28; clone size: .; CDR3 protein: CASSPGQGAWDTQYF; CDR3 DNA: TGTGCCAGCAGTCCCGGACAGGGGGCTTGGGATACGCAGTATTTT
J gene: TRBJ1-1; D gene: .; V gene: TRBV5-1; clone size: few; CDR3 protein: CASSGDERAEAFF; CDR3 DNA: TGCGCCAGCAGCGGCGACGAGAGGGCTGAAGCTTTCTTT
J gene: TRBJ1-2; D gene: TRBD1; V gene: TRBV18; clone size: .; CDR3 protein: CASSPTDRVGYGYTF; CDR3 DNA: TGTGCCAGCTCACCGACGGACAGGGTGGGCTATGGCTACACCTTC
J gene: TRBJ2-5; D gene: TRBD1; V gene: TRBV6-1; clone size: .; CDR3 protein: CASSDWDRGRQETQYF; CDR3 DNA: TGTGCCAGCAGTGATTGGGACAGGGGGCGCCAAGAGACCCAGTACTTC
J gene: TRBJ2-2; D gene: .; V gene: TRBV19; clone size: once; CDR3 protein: CASSIGAGWNTGELFF; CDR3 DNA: TGTGCCAGTAGTATCGGTGCGGGATGGAACACCGGGGAGCTGTTTTTT
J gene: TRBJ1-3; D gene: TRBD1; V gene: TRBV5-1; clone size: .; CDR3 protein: CASGQGASGNTIYF; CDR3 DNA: TGCGCCAGCGGCCAGGGGGCGTCTGGAAACACCATATATTTT
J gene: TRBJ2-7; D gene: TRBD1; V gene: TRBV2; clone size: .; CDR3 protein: CARGGQGYEQYF; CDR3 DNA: TGTGCCAGGGGGGGACAGGGCTACGAGCAGTACTTC
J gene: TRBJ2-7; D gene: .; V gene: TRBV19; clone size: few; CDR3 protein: CASSPRGQSIVDEQYF; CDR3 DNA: TGTGCCAGTAGTCCACGCGGACAGTCAATCGTCGACGAGCAGTACTTC
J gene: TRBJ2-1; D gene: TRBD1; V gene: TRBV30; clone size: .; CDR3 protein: CAYTGDYTYNEQFF; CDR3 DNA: TGTGCCTACACAGGGGATTACACCTACAATGAGCAGTTCTTC
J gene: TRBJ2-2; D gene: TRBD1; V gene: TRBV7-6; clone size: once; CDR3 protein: CASSLGDRTGELFF; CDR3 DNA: TGTGCCAGCAGCTTAGGGGACAGAACCGGGGAGCTGTTTTTT
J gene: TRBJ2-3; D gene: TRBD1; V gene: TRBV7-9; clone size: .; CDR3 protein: CASSSPTGRADTQYF; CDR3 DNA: TGTGCCAGCAGCTCACCGACAGGGCGGGCAGATACGCAGTATTTT
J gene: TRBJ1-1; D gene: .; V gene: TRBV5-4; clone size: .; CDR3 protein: CASSPDSGGSEAFF; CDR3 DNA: TGTGCCAGCAGCCCCGATTCGGGGGGCTCTGAAGCTTTCTTT
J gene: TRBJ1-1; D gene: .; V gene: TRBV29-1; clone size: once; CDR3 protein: CSVERDTEAFF; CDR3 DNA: TGCAGCGTTGAAAGAGACACTGAAGCTTTCTTT
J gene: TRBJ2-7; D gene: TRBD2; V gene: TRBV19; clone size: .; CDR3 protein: CASSALAADYEQYF; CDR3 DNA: TGTGCCAGTAGTGCGCTAGCGGCCGACTACGAGCAGTACTTC
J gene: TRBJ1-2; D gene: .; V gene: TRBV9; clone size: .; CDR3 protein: CASSVSGEPSGYTF; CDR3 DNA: TGTGCCAGCAGCGTATCAGGGGAGCCCTCTGGCTACACCTTC
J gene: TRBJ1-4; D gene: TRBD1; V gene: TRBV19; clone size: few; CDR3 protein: CASMDRGYEGNEKLFF; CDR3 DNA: TGTGCCAGTATGGACAGGGGGTACGAGGGTAATGAAAAACTGTTTTTT
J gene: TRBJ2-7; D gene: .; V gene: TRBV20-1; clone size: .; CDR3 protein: CSASDLRDKPSREQYF; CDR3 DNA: TGCAGTGCTAGTGACCTCCGGGACAAACCCTCTAGGGAGCAGTACTTC
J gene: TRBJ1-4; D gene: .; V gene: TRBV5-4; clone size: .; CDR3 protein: CASSLGGSTNEKLFF; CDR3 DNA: TGTGCCAGCAGCTTGGGCGGCTCAACTAATGAAAAACTGTTTTTT
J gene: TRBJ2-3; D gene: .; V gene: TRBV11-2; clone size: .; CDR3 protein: CASSKYRPSTDTQYF; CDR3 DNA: TGTGCCAGCAGCAAGTACAGGCCCAGCACAGATACGCAGTATTTT
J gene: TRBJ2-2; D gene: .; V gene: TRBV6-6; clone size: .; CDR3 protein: CASSYSGRVNTGELFF; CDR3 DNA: TGTGCCAGCAGTTACTCGGGCAGAGTGAACACCGGGGAGCTGTTTTTT
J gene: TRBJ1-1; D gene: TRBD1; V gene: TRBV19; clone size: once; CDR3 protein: CASRNRGQGTEAFF; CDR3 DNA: TGTGCCAGTAGGAACAGGGGGCAAGGCACTGAAGCTTTCTTT
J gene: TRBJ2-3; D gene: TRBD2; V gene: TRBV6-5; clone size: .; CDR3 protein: CASSGREGLDTQYF; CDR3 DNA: TGTGCCAGCTCTGGGCGGGAGGGCCTCGATACGCAGTATTTT
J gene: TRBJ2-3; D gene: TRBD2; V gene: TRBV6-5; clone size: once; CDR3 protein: CASSYSGRGTDTQYF; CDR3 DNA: TGTGCCAGCAGTTACTCGGGGAGGGGCACAGATACGCAGTATTTT
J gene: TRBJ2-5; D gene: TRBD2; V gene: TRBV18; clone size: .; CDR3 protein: CASSPPGLAGQETQYF; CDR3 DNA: TGTGCCAGCTCACCACCGGGACTAGCGGGGCAAGAGACCCAGTACTTC
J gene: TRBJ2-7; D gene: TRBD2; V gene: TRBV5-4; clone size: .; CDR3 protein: CATAILAGGGDEQYF; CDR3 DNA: TGTGCCACCGCTATTTTAGCGGGAGGGGGCGACGAGCAGTACTTC
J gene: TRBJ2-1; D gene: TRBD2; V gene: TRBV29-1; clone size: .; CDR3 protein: CSVLREEGSREQFF; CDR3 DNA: TGCAGCGTTCTGCGGGAGGAGGGTTCGAGGGAGCAGTTCTTC
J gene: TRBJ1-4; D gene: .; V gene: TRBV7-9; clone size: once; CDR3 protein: CASSLAGGATNEKLFF; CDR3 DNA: TGTGCCAGCAGCTTAGCGGGGGGTGCAACTAATGAAAAACTGTTTTTT
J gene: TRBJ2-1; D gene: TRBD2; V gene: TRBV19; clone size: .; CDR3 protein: CASSMTSGREQFF; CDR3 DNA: TGTGCCAGTAGTATGACTAGCGGGCGTGAGCAGTTCTTC
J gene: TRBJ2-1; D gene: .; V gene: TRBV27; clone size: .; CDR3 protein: CASSLSVRNEQFF; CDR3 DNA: TGTGCCAGCAGTTTAAGCGTCCGGAATGAGCAGTTCTTC
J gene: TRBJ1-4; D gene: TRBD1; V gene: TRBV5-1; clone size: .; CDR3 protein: CASSLGQGEKLFF; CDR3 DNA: TGCGCCAGCAGCTTGGGACAGGGGGAAAAACTGTTTTTT
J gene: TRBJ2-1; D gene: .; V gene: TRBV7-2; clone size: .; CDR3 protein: CASSPRLTAPTRFF; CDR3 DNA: TGTGCCAGCAGCCCCCGACTGACGGCACCGACCCGATTCTTC
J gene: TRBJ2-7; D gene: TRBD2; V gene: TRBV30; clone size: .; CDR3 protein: CAWSISGGTGEQYF; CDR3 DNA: TGTGCCTGGAGTATTAGCGGGGGAACGGGGGAGCAGTACTTC
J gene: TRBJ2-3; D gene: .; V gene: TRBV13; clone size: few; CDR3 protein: CASSLGAGLPGDTQYF; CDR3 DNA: TGTGCCAGCAGCCTGGGCGCTGGACTACCCGGGGATACGCAGTATTTT
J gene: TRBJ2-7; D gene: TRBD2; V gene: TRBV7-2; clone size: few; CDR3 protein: CASSHQTSGSEQYF; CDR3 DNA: TGTGCCAGCAGCCACCAGACTAGCGGGTCCGAGCAGTACTTC
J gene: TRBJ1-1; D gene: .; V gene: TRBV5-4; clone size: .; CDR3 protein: CASSSMTEGLDTEAFF; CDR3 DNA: TGTGCCAGCAGCTCGATGACGGAGGGCTTGGACACTGAAGCTTTCTTT
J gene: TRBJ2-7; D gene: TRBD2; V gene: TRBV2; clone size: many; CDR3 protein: CASKLGLAGTYEQYF; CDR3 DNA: TGTGCCAGCAAACTCGGACTAGCGGGGACCTACGAGCAGTACTTC
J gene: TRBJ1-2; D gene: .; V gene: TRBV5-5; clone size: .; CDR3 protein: CASSLAPPGLYGYTF; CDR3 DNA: TGTGCCAGCAGCTTGGCACCCCCAGGGCTCTATGGCTACACCTTC
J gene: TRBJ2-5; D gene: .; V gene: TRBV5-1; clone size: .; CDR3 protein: CASSLGGARETQYF; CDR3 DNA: TGCGCCAGCAGCTTGGGTGGGGCAAGAGAGACCCAGTACTTC
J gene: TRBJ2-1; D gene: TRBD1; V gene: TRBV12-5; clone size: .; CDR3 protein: CASGLVVGTGGLGEQFF; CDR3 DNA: TGTGCTAGTGGTTTGGTGGTCGGGACAGGGGGTTTGGGTGAGCAGTTCTTC
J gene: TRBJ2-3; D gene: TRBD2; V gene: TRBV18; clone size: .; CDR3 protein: CASSPPRSSGRLSTDTQYF; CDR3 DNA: TGTGCCAGCTCACCACCGAGGTCTAGCGGGAGACTAAGCACAGATACGCAGTATTTT
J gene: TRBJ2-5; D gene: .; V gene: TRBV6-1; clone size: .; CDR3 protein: CASSEFGGAETQYF; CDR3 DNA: TGTGCCAGCAGTGAATTCGGCGGGGCGGAGACCCAGTACTTC
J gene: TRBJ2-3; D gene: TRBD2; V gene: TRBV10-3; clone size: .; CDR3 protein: CAISVGGATQYF; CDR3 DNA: TGTGCCATCAGTGTCGGGGGGGCGACGCAGTATTTT
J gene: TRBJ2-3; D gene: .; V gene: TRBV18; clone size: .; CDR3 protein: CASSPPERISTDTQYF; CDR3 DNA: TGTGCCAGCTCACCCCCAGAGCGAATCAGCACAGATACGCAGTATTTT
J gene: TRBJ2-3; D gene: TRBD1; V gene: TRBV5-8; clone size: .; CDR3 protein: CASSRQGRRDTQYF; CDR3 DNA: TGTGCCAGCAGCCGACAGGGGAGAAGAGATACGCAGTATTTT
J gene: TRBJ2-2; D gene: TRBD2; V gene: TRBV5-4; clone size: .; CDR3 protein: CASSPGAGAEPGELFF; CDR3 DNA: TGTGCCAGCAGCCCCGGAGCGGGAGCCGAACCCGGGGAGCTGTTTTTT
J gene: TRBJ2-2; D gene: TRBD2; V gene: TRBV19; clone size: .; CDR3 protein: CASSTRRLAEKTTGELFF; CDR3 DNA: TGTGCCAGTAGTACCCGACGACTAGCGGAAAAAACCACCGGGGAGCTGTTTTTT
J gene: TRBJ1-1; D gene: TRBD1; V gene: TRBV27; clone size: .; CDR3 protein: CASSVSGQGLMNTEAFF; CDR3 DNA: TGTGCCAGCAGTGTTTCGGGACAGGGATTGATGAACACTGAAGCTTTCTTT
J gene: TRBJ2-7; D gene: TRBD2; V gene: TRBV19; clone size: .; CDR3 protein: CASSIGAGTYEQYF; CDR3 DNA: TGTGCCAGTAGTATAGGAGCGGGAACCTACGAGCAGTACTTC